Listed here are 32 T cell receptor beta chains from one sample, sequenced in a study of blood T cell repertoires in COVID-19. Data came from immunoSEQ multiplex PCR; TCRdb stores just in-frame clones and leaves some out. The sample yields roughly 250,000 clones, about 90% seen once. The sample consisted of PBMCs or T cells enriched from blood (not recorded which). The receptors shown here come from a woman aged 18-30 years who had recovered from COVID-19.

A single count supports this clone. V and J are TRBV4-2 and TRBJ2-7; D may be TRBD2 (7 bases). Germline V lookup: CDR1 LGHNA, CDR2 YNFKEQ. The germline V and J ends were trimmed by 6 bases and 5 bases, with 20 bases remaining between them. This CDR3 has 15 amino acids. CDR3 loop: CASRAGGLGGDEQYF. CDR3 DNA: TGTGCCAGCAGGGCCGGGGGGCTTGGGGGGGACGAGCAGTACTTC.

The chain links TRBV29-1 to TRBJ2-1, with a weak D call TRBD2 (6 bases). The CDR3 totals 14 residues. CDR1 is SQVTM and CDR2 is ANQGSEA in the germline V gene. Trimming took off 5 bases at V and 0 bases at J, with 11 bases between the two ends. This CDR3 is CSVRLVASYNEQFF. For the CDR3, the DNA is TGCAGCGTTAGACTAGTTGCCTCCTACAATGAGCAGTTCTTC.

V gene TRBV6-2 or TRBV6-3 combines with J gene TRBJ2-7; 9 nucleotides agree with TRBD2. CDR1 is MNHEY, CDR2 SVGEGT, per germline. V gave up 2 bases and J gave up 7 bases; unmatched junction bases: 6. This CDR3 has 14 residues. The CDR3 spells CASSYQRGDSEQYF. The CDR3 coding sequence is TGTGCCAGCAGTTACCAGCGGGGGGATTCAGAGCAGTACTTC.

The CDR3 sequence: CASSLVAGGYNEQFF. The CDR3 DNA follows: TGTGCCAGCAGCTTAGTAGCGGGGGGCTACAATGAGCAGTTCTTC. The V and J genes are TRBV11-3 and TRBJ2-1; TRBD2 matches 10 bases. Germline CDR1 and CDR2: SGHNT and YENEEA. This CDR3 contains 15 residues. The V gene end was trimmed by 1 base and the J gene end by 3 bases; junction bases not matched to a gene: 0.

The V gene is TRBV19, the J gene TRBJ1-3; no definite D call. Germline V gene sequence: CDR1 LNHDA, CDR2 SQIVND (reference sequence). This CDR3 region has 17 residues. Trimming pared 3 bases from V and 0 bases from J, leaving 15 bases between. CDR3 amino acids: CASSIMAVQPSGNTIYF. For the CDR3, the DNA is TGTGCCAGTAGTATTATGGCTGTACAGCCCTCTGGAAACACCATATATTTT.

This sequence joins TRBV2 and TRBJ2-1; 7 nucleotides line up with TRBD2. The V gene end was trimmed by 10 bases and the J gene end by 7 bases; junction bases not matched to a gene: 16. Germline V CDR1 and CDR2: SNHLY, FYNNEI. The CDR3 consists of 15 residues. The DNA of the CDR3 is TGTGCCACCCAGTGGACCGCGGGAGCGGGAAATGAGCAGTTCTTC. It is translated as CATQWTAGAGNEQFF.

The rearrangement links TRBV27 to TRBJ2-5, with 14 nucleotides matching TRBD2. V shed 3 bases, J shed 5 bases, and the junction held 8 bases outside the gene matches. Germline CDR1 is MNHEY and CDR2 is SMNVEV (reference sequence). The CDR3 is 17 residues long. In nucleotides, the CDR3 is TGTGCCAGCAGTTTCTCGACTAGCGGGGGGGCACGGGAGACCCAGTACTTC. This encodes CASSFSTSGGARETQYF.

This sequence joins TRBV20-1 and TRBJ2-1, with 7 bases that match TRBD2. V shed 3 bases and J 3 bases; nucleotides not matched to a gene: 11. This CDR3 comprises 16 residues. Germline V lookup: CDR1 DFQATT, CDR2 SNEGSKA (reference sequence). The CDR3: CSASASSGPNYNEQFF. Here the CDR3 DNA reads TGCAGTGCTAGTGCGTCTAGCGGTCCGAACTACAATGAGCAGTTCTTC.

The chain carries TRBV3-1 (or the pseudogene TRBV3-2) and TRBJ1-2, with 7 bases that match TRBD1. The J segment lost 12 bases and the V segment lost 0 bases, leaving 7 bases of the junction unmatched. CDR3 length: 13 residues. Germline CDR1 and CDR2: LGHDT and YNNKEL (reference sequence). The CDR3 DNA reads TGTGCCAGCAGCCAAGATCTCGCAGGGGGGAACACCTTC. Protein sequence: CASSQDLAGGNTF.

This chain uses TRBV6-4 with TRBJ2-3; 7 nucleotides align to TRBD2. The CDR3 extends over 15 amino acids. The V gene end was trimmed by 2 bases and the J gene end by 1 base; junction bases not matched to a gene: 3. CDR1 is MRHNA, CDR2 SNTAGT, per germline. The CDR3 spells CASSDESGGTDTQYF. The CDR3 nucleotides read TGTGCCAGCAGTGACGAGAGCGGGGGCACAGATACGCAGTATTTT.

This chain uses TRBV19 with TRBJ1-3, with D uncertain. Germline values: CDR1 LNHDA, CDR2 SQIVND (reference sequence). The ends were cut back, 5 bases at V and 8 bases at J, with 10 bases in the middle. This CDR3 region has 12 residues. CDR3 in amino acids: CASSSQVDTIYF. CDR3 in DNA: TGTGCCAGTAGTTCCCAGGTGGACACCATATATTTT.

The rearrangement links TRBV19 to TRBJ2-2, with D unresolved. The germline gives CDR1 LNHDA, CDR2 SQIVND (reference sequence). Between the trimmed V and J ends, which lost 4 bases and 5 bases, there was a span of 5 bases. This CDR3 has 12 residues. This CDR3 reads CASSTMTGELFF. CDR3 nucleotides: TGTGCCAGTAGTACCATGACCGGGGAGCTGTTTTTT.

This clone was recorded once. This rearrangement joins TRBV7-8 to TRBJ2-1, with 13 bases lining up with TRBD2. The V gene end was trimmed by 4 bases and the J gene end by 7 bases; junction bases not matched to a gene: 7. Germline-derived CDR1 and CDR2 are SGHVS and FQNEAQ. The CDR3 extends over 16 amino acids. Here the CDR3 DNA reads TGTGCCAGCAGCTCGGAGGGGACTAGCGGGAATAATGAGCAGTTCTTC. Translated, it gives CASSSEGTSGNNEQFF.

The chain combines TRBV7-8 with TRBJ2-7; D perhaps matches TRBD1 (6 bases). Germline CDR1 and CDR2: SGHVS and FQNEAQ. V lost 5 bases and J 4 bases, leaving 9 bases between the germline ends. This CDR3 is 12 amino acids long. The CDR3 DNA follows: TGTGCCAGCAGCCGGACAGCGTACGAGCAGTACTTC. Translation gives CASSRTAYEQYF.

V is TRBV9 and J is TRBJ2-5, with D perhaps TRBD1 (5 bases). The CDR3 loop spans 14 amino acids. Germline CDR1 SGDLS, CDR2 YYNGEE. Trimming stripped 4 bases from V and 1 base from J, with 11 bases between. The CDR3 sequence is CASSPQGIQETQYF. CDR3 nucleotides: TGTGCCAGCAGCCCCCAGGGAATCCAAGAGACCCAGTACTTC.

The chain joins TRBV19 to TRBJ2-1, with D possibly matching TRBD2 (6 bases). The CDR3 spans 14 residues. CDR1 LNHDA and CDR2 SQIVND come from the germline V gene (reference sequence). V lost 5 bases to trimming and J lost 6 bases, with 14 bases between them. DNA of the CDR3: TGTGCCAGTAGTTCCCGACGGGGGTCCAATGAGCAGTTCTTC. This sequence encodes CASSSRRGSNEQFF.

This clone was seen just once. The V call is TRBV29-1, the J call TRBJ2-1; D may be TRBD2 (6 bases). The CDR3 consists of 13 residues. The V gene lost 5 bases and the J gene lost 5 bases, with 13 bases spanning the gap. Germline V lookup: CDR1 SQVTM, CDR2 ANQGSEA. The CDR3 DNA reads TGCAGCGTTCAAACGGGAGCGGACAATGAGCAGTTCTTC. It is translated as CSVQTGADNEQFF.

The gene calls are TRBV9 and TRBJ1-2, with a possible D match to TRBD1 (5 bases). Trimming removed 0 bases from V and 4 bases from J, with 19 bases in between. Germline V lookup: CDR1 SGDLS, CDR2 YYNGEE. The CDR3 runs to 17 residues. CDR3 DNA sequence: TGTGCCAGCAGCGTAGCTACGGGGGTACGGCGGGGCTATGGCTACACCTTC. This gives the protein CASSVATGVRRGYGYTF.

About this clone: Additional DNA sequences in this sample encode the identical CDR3. The chain has TRBV5-1 and TRBJ2-7; unclear D gene. Deletions cut 2 bases from V and 4 bases from J, with 7 bases between. The length of the CDR3 is 12 residues. Germline-derived CDR1 and CDR2 are SGHRS and YFSETQ. The CDR3 DNA follows: TGCGCCAGCAGCTTATCAGGATACGAGCAGTACTTC. Translated, it gives CASSLSGYEQYF.

The rearrangement uses TRBV28 and TRBJ2-7; D may be TRBD1 (5 bases). The CDR3 sequence is 15 residues long. Germline CDR1 reads MDHEN; CDR2 reads SYDVKM. V lost 5 bases and J lost 3, with 17 bases in between. The CDR3 spells CASSPPPLTDYEQYF. The CDR3 nucleotides read TGTGCCAGCAGTCCCCCACCTTTGACAGACTACGAGCAGTACTTC.

V is TRBV18 and J is TRBJ1-6; possibly TRBD1 for D (5 bases). The CDR3 contains 13 residues. Germline V lookup: CDR1 KGHSH, CDR2 LQKENI. V lost 8 bases to trimming and J lost 8 bases, with 13 bases between them. CDR3 in DNA: TGTGCCAGCACTCAGGGTTTTGATTCACCCCTCCACTTT. Its translation is CASTQGFDSPLHF.

The chain links TRBV4-1 to TRBJ2-2; D is perhaps TRBD1 (6 bases). V shed 3 bases and J shed 0 bases, with 8 bases lying between them. The CDR3 has 15 residues. Germline assignment: CDR1 MGHRA and CDR2 YSYEKL. The CDR3 spells CASSQRTANTGELFF. In nucleotides, the CDR3 is TGCGCCAGCAGCCAGAGGACAGCGAACACCGGGGAGCTGTTTTTT.

V and J are TRBV27 and TRBJ1-5; maybe TRBD1 (5 bases). The CDR3 extends over 16 amino acids. Germline V gives CDR1 MNHEY, CDR2 SMNVEV (reference sequence). Trimming stripped 1 base from V and 3 bases from J, with 13 bases between. CDR3 DNA sequence: TGTGCCAGCAGTTTATATTTGGACACACTCAATCAGCCCCAGCATTTT. The encoded protein is CASSLYLDTLNQPQHF.

In its sample, this clone was seen a few times. The V and J genes are TRBV28 and TRBJ1-3; maybe TRBD1 (5 bases). This CDR3 is built from 18 residues. Trimming pared 6 bases from V and 4 bases from J, leaving 25 bases between. The germline gives CDR1 MDHEN, CDR2 SYDVKM. The CDR3 reads CASSPPGAWGEAGNTIYF. In DNA form, the CDR3 reads TGTGCCAGCAGCCCCCCCGGTGCCTGGGGCGAGGCAGGAAACACCATATATTTT.

V gene TRBV18 combines with J gene TRBJ1-2, with TRBD1 matching 8 bases. V was pared by 5 bases and J by 4 bases, with 6 bases of the junction left unmatched. CDR1 is KGHSH and CDR2 is LQKENI in the germline V gene. CDR3 length: 14 amino acids. CDR3 residues: CASSSRGRAYGYTF. In DNA form, the CDR3 reads TGTGCCAGCTCATCCAGGGGGCGCGCCTATGGCTACACCTTC.

In DNA, the CDR3 is TGTGCCAGCAGCTTAGCCCAGGGAAGGTATCAGCCCCAGCATTTT. It codes for CASSLAQGRYQPQHF. V usage is TRBV7-8 and J usage is TRBJ1-5, with TRBD1 as a possible D gene (5 bases). The CDR3 runs 15 residues. Trimming removed 0 bases from V and 5 bases from J, with 11 bases in between. The germline CDR1 and CDR2 sequences are SGHVS and FQNEAQ.

This chain joins TRBV5-1 and TRBJ2-3; 8 positions agree with TRBD1. This CDR3 is built from 15 residues. Looked up from germline, CDR1 is SGHRS and CDR2 is YFSETQ. With V trimmed by 1 base and J by 3 bases, 4 bases remained unmatched. CDR3 residues: CASSLWGQETDTQYF. CDR3 DNA sequence: TGCGCCAGCAGCTTGTGGGGACAGGAAACAGATACGCAGTATTTT.

The chain recombines TRBV7-3 with TRBJ1-1; 9 bases agree with TRBD1. J was trimmed by 0 bases and V by 5 bases; bases with no gene match: 7. Germline values: CDR1 SGHTA, CDR2 FQGTGA. The CDR3 is made up of 16 amino acids. The CDR3 coding sequence is TGTGCCAGCAGCCGTACAGGGGGCCCCATGAACACTGAAGCTTTCTTT. This translates into CASSRTGGPMNTEAFF.

The genes are TRBV7-8 and TRBJ2-1; 8 bases line up with TRBD2. The CDR3 extends over 16 amino acids. From germline, CDR1 is SGHVS and CDR2 FQNEAQ. Trimming took 1 base from V and 7 from J; bases not matched to a gene: 9. The CDR3 bases are TGTGCCAGCAGCTTAGACGGGGGGGCCTCGGGGAATGAGCAGTTCTTC. Its protein product is CASSLDGGASGNEQFF.

The chain employs TRBV27 and TRBJ2-1, with 13 bases fitting TRBD2. J lost 2 bases, V lost 9 bases, and 10 bases had no gene match. Germline V gives CDR1 MNHEY, CDR2 SMNVEV (reference sequence). The CDR3 spans 17 residues. The CDR3 nucleotides read TGTGCCAGGACTAGCGGGGGGCCGTCCGGTCCCTACAATGAGCAGTTCTTC. Protein: CARTSGGPSGPYNEQFF.

The J gene is TRBJ1-1, the V gene TRBV3-1 (or the pseudogene TRBV3-2); the D is unclear. Trimming took off 7 bases at V and 8 bases at J, with 11 bases between the two ends. CDR3 size: 11 residues. The germline gives CDR1 LGHDT, CDR2 YNNKEL (reference sequence). The CDR3 sequence: CASTREAEAFF. In DNA, the CDR3 is TGTGCCAGCACCCGGGAGGCAGAAGCTTTCTTT.

The rearrangement joins TRBV19 to TRBJ2-1; 11 nucleotides agree with TRBD2. The CDR3 totals 19 residues. The germline V gene has CDR1 LNHDA and CDR2 SQIVND (reference sequence). Losses at the gene ends were 7 bases for V and 0 bases for J; bases not matched to a gene: 14. CDR3 amino acids: CASTPAPSGGLHSYNEQFF. In nucleotides, the CDR3 is TGTGCCAGTACCCCGGCCCCTAGCGGGGGGCTCCACTCCTACAATGAGCAGTTCTTC.